This TCR beta chain was found in a study of cytomegalovirus exposure and HLA in healthy donors. Those who donated were healthy bone marrow donors. Primers included in the PCR were 60 Vbeta and 13 Jbeta primers. Some clones are missing from TCRdb's copy, which holds only in-frame ones; the method was immunoSEQ multiplex PCR. Among 150,000 to 200,000 clones, approximately 80% were seen once, and the ten largest hold under 2%. This clone was detected only a few times. Its antigen is currently unknown. The V end was cut by 2 bases, the J end by 1 base, with 8 bases between. The CDR3 is made up of 14 amino acids. Germline V gives CDR1 SEHNR, CDR2 FQNEAQ (reference sequence). Findings and limits, study-wide: Highly shared variants forming one cluster were likely a sequencing artifact. HLA allele associations emerged for 17,000 or so TCR beta sequences in a later analysis, at 0.05 false discovery rate.

J is TRBJ1-1 and V is TRBV7-9; unclear D gene. The clonotype comes from a man aged 18 to 29 in good health and CMV-seronegative. The sequenced sample was PBMCs. DNA for the CDR3: TGTGCCAGCAGCTTACAGAACCAGAACACTGAAGCTTTCTTT. This codes for CASSLQNQNTEAFF.